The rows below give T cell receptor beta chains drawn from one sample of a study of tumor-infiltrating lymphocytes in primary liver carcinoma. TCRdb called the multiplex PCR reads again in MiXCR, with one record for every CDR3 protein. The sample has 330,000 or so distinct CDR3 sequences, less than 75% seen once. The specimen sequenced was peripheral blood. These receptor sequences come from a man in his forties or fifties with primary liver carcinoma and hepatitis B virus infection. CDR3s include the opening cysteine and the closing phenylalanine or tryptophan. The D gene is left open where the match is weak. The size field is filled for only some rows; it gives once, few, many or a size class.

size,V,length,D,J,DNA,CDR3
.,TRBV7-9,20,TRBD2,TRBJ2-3,TGTGCCAGCAGCGGGACACTAGCCGGGACTAGCGGGAGGGCCTCAGATACGCAGTATTTT,CASSGTLAGTSGRASDTQYF
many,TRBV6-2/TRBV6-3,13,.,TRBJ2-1,TGTGCCAGCAGTTATAAGGGGGACTATGAGCAGTTCTTC,CASSYKGDYEQFF
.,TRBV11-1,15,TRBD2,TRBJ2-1,TGCGCCAGCAGCTTAGATAGAGCGGGAGTGCATGAGCAGTTCTTC,CASSLDRAGVHEQFF
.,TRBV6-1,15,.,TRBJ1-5,TGTGCCAGCAGCAGAAACGGTTTTAGCAATCAGCCCCAGCATTTT,CASSRNGFSNQPQHF
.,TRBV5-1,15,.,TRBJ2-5,TGCGCCAGCAGCTTGGCCCGCGGGGCCCAAGAGACCCAGTACTTC,CASSLARGAQETQYF
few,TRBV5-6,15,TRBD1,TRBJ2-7,TGTGCCAGCAGCTTGGTAGGGGACAGCTCCTACGAGCAGTACTTC,CASSLVGDSSYEQYF
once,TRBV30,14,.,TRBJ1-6,TGTGACTGGAGCCTGGACAGATATAATTCACCCCTCCACTTT,CDWSLDRYNSPLHF
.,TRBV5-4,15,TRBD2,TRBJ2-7,TGTGCCAGCAGCGCTTCGTCTAGCGGGGGATACGAGCAGTACTTC,CASSASSSGGYEQYF
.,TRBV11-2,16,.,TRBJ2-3,TGTACCAGCAGCCCTCCAGACTACTCTAGCACAGATAGACAGTATTTT,CTSSPPDYSSTDRQYF
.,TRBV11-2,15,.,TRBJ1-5,TGTGCCAGCAGCTTAGGTAACTCCGGCAATCAGCACCAGCATTTT,CASSLGNSGNQHQHF
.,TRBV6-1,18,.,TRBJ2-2,TGTACCAGCAGCCCTAAGGGACAAGGGGTCAAGAACATCGGGGAGCTGTTTTTT,CTSSPKGQGVKNIGELFF
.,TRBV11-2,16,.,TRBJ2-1,TGTGCCAGCAGCTTAGTGGCTAGAGGGAGTGGAGGGGAGCAGTTCTTC,CASSLVARGSGGEQFF
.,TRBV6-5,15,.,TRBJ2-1,TGTGCCAGCAGTTCGCCTAGGGGGAGGTACAATGAGCAGTTCTTC,CASSSPRGRYNEQFF
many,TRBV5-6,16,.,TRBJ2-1,TGTGCCAGCACAGGGGGGTTGATAGGGCCTCACAATGAGCAGTTCTTC,CASTGGLIGPHNEQFF
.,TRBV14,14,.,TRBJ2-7,TGTACCAGCAGCCGAGACCGGGCTGGGTACGAGCAGTACTTC,CTSSRDRAGYEQYF
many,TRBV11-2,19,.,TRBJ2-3,TGTGCCAGCAGCTTAGACCGGGTTTGGGGGGGACAAGGCACAGATACGCAGTATTTT,CASSLDRVWGGQGTDTQYF
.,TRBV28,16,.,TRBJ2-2,TGTGCCAGCAGTCTCACCCTGACAGGAAACACCGGGGAGCTGTTTTTT,CASSLTLTGNTGELFF
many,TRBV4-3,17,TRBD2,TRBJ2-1,TGCGCCAGCAGCCAAGGGCTAGCGGGAGGCCCCTACAATGAGCAGTTCTTC,CASSQGLAGGPYNEQFF
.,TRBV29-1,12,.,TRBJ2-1,TGCATCAGTGGCAGGGTCTACAATGAGCAGTTCTTC,CISGRVYNEQFF
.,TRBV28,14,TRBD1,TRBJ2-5,TGTGCCAGCAGCCCCAGGGACAGGGTGGAGACCCAGTACTTC,CASSPRDRVETQYF
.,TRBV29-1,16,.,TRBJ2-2,TGCAGCGTTGAGGGGACAAGGGGGGAGATCGCCGGGGAGCTGTTGTTT,CSVEGTRGEIAGELLF
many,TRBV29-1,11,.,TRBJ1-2,TGCAGCGTTGCCGTGGACTATGGCTACACCTTC,CSVAVDYGYTF
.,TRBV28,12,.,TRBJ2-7,TGTGCCGGCAGCCGGGCGCGCTACGAGCAGTACTTC,CAGSRARYEQYF
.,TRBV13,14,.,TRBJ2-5,TGTGCCAGCAACTTATGGCGGGGACAAGAGACCCAGTACTTC,CASNLWRGQETQYF
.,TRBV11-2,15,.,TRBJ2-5,TGTGCCAGCAGCCAAACTCCTGGCGGGAAAGAGACCCACTACTTC,CASSQTPGGKETHYF
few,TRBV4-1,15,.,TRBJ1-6,TGCGCCAGCAGCCAAGTATCCACGGGAAATTCACCCCTCCACTTT,CASSQVSTGNSPLHF
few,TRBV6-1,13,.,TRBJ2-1,TGTGCCAGCAGTGAAATTGGGGCTGGTGAGCAGTTATTC,CASSEIGAGEQLF